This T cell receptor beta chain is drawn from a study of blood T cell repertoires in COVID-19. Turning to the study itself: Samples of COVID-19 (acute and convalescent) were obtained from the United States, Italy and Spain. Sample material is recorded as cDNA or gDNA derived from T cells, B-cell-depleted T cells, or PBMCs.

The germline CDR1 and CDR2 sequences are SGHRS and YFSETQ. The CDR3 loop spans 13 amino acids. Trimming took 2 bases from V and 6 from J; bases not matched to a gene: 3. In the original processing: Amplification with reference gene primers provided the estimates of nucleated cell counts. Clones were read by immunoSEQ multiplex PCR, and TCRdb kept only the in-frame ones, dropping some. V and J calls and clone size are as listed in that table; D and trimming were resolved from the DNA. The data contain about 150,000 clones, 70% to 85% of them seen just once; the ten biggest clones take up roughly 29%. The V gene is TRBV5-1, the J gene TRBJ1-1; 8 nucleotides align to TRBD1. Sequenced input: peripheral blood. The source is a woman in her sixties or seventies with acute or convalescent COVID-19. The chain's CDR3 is CASSFDRGAEAFF. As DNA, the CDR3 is TGCGCCAGCAGCTTCGACAGGGGAGCTGAAGCTTTCTTT.